The 14 T cell receptor beta chains presented below share a single source sample, sequenced in a study of Graves' ophthalmopathy and Graves' hyperthyroidism. Amplification of TCR beta CDR3 regions used RNA transcripts. Following a first-round RT-PCR that used HTBI primers, a second-round multiplex PCR was carried out. TCRdb itself ran the multiplex PCR reads through MiXCR, one entry per CDR3 protein. The data show roughly 700,000 distinct CDR3 sequences, with 40% seen just once and approximately 43% held by the top ten. The specimen sequenced was peripheral blood. The receptors shown here come from an adult man with Graves' ophthalmopathy.

V and J are TRBV6-1 and TRBJ1-1; tentative D call: TRBD1 (5 bases). Germline assignment: CDR1 MNHNS and CDR2 SASEGT. The CDR3 has 19 residues. V was trimmed by 5 bases and J by 0 bases, leaving 25 bases between them. The CDR3 region is CASSFPVQIGEAMNTEAFF. The CDR3 coding sequence is TGTGCCAGCAGTTTCCCGGTTCAGATAGGGGAAGCCATGAACACTGAAGCTTTCTTT.

J is TRBJ2-7 and V is TRBV20-1, with TRBD1 matching over 9 bases. V gave up 5 bases and J gave up 7 bases; unmatched junction bases: 12. This CDR3 is built from 14 residues. In germline, CDR1 is DFQATT, CDR2 SNEGSKA (reference sequence). The CDR3 DNA follows: TGCAGTGCTTCATTGTCGGGGACAGGGTGGGAGCAGTACTTC. This sequence encodes CSASLSGTGWEQYF.

This clonotype was recorded many times. The DNA of the CDR3 is TGTGCCTCATCAGAGTTAGCGGAAACTGAAGCTTTCTTT. This gives the protein CASSELAETEAFF. The chain has TRBV10-3 and TRBJ1-1, with D uncertain. The V end was cut by 11 bases, the J end by 5 bases, with 18 bases between. CDR1 ENHRY and CDR2 SYGVKD come from the germline V gene. The CDR3 has 13 amino acids.

This clonotype was counted a few times. Here the CDR3 DNA reads TGTGCCAGCAATAACGAGGTCGCGAACACTGAAGCTTTCTTT. This gives the protein CASNNEVANTEAFF. The J gene is TRBJ1-1, the V gene TRBV12-3 or TRBV12-4; no definite D call. The CDR3 loop spans 14 amino acids. The ends were cut back, 7 bases at V and 1 base at J, with 13 bases in the middle.

On this clonotype: A read error may produce the germline difference seen at one junction end. V and J are TRBV10-3 and TRBJ2-7; D ambiguous. There are 15 residues in the CDR3. Germline V gives CDR1 ENHRY, CDR2 SYGVKD. For the CDR3, the DNA is TGTGCCATCAGGGAGTCAGGTGAAGTGGGTTACGAGCAGTACTTC. It translates to CAIRESGEVGYEQYF.

The chain employs TRBV10-3 and TRBJ2-5; the D gene is possibly TRBD2 (5 bases). The CDR3 runs to 14 residues. Trimming pared 4 bases from V and 3 bases from J, leaving 12 bases between. Germline-derived CDR1 and CDR2 are ENHRY and SYGVKD. The CDR3 DNA reads as TGTGCCATCAGTGGGTACCCACTAGAAGAGACCCAGTACTTC. Its translation: CAISGYPLEETQYF.

A note on this clonotype: A much larger clonotype is one base distant, so this may be a read error. V usage is TRBV29-1 and J usage is TRBJ2-7; D unresolved. This CDR3 is built from 11 residues. In germline, CDR1 is SQVTM, CDR2 ANQGSEA. The CDR3 coding sequence is TGCAGCGTTGATGAGACCTACGGGCAGTACTTC. Translated: CSVDETYGQYF.

As for this clonotype: Relative to the germline gene, one junction end is altered; a read error may explain this. The chain is built from TRBV9 and TRBJ2-2; 7 bases map to TRBD1. The germline V gene encodes CDR1 SGDLS and CDR2 YYNGEE. The CDR3 sequence is 15 residues long. In nucleotides, the CDR3 is TGTGCCAGCACTCGGACCACAGGGGACACCGGGGAGCTGTACTTC. Amino acids: CASTRTTGDTGELYF.

This clonotype was seen at least ten times. J is TRBJ1-5 and V is TRBV7-9, with D maybe TRBD1 (5 bases). Trimming stripped 9 bases from V and 2 bases from J, with 8 bases between. CDR1 and CDR2 (germline): SEHNR, FQNEAQ (reference sequence). The CDR3 runs 12 residues. The DNA for the CDR3 is TGTGCCAGTGGGGGAGGCAATCAGCCCCAGCATTTT. This codes for CASGGGNQPQHF.

This clonotype was picked up many times. This chain uses TRBV10-1 with TRBJ1-1; D may be TRBD1 (6 bases). V dropped 6 bases and J dropped 4 bases, with 12 bases sitting between them. This CDR3 contains 13 residues. Germline CDR1 and CDR2: WNHNN and SYGVQD (reference sequence). The CDR3, as DNA: TGCGCCAGCAGCGAAACAGGGAGCACTGAAGCTTTCTTT. The encoded protein is CASSETGSTEAFF.

This clonotype was seen many times. The chain combines TRBV12-3 or TRBV12-4 with TRBJ1-5, with 8 bases identical to TRBD1. This CDR3 spans 13 amino acids. Trimming removed 8 bases from V and 10 bases from J; junction bases left unmatched: 10. CDR3 nucleotide sequence: TGTGCCAGCTCGGACAGGGCGGTTCAACCCCAGCATTTT. Its protein product is CASSDRAVQPQHF.

The chain uses TRBV10-3 and TRBJ1-6; perhaps TRBD1 as D (5 bases). This CDR3 has 13 residues. Trimming removed 6 bases from V and 9 bases from J, with 12 bases in between. Germline V lookup: CDR1 ENHRY, CDR2 SYGVKD. CDR3 DNA: TGTGCCATCAGCGGGGCTGATCGTTCACCCCTCCACTTT. Protein sequence: CAISGADRSPLHF.

This clonotype showed up many times. An end of the junction does not agree with germline; a read error may underlie this. The V gene is TRBV24-1, the J gene TRBJ1-5, with a tentative D call TRBD1 (5 bases). This CDR3 spans 14 amino acids. CDR1 is KGHDR, CDR2 SFDVKD, per germline. The CDR3 protein is CASSPRGHNQPQHF. Here the CDR3 DNA reads TGTGCCAGCAGTCCCCGGGGCCACAATCAGCCCCAGCATTTT.

This clonotype was picked up many times. The chain carries TRBV29-1 and TRBJ2-7; D not certain. Germline V CDR1 and CDR2: SQVTM, ANQGSEA. Trimming cost V 1 base and J 5 bases, with 15 bases left between them. CDR3 length: 14 residues. CDR3 sequence reads: CSVEAFPRADEQYF. CDR3 in DNA: TGCAGCGTTGAAGCATTCCCGCGTGCGGACGAGCAGTACTTC.